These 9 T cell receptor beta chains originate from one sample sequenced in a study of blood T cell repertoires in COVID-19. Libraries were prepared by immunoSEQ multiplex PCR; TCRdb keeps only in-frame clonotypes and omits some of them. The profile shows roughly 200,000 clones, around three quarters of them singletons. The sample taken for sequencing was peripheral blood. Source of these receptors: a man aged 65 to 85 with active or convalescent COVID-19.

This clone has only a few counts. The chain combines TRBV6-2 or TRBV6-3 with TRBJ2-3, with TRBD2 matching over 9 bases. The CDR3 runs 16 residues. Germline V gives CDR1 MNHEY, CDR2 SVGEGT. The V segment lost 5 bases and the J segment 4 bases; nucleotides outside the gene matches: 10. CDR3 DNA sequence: TGTGCCAGCAGTAAGGCTAGCGGGGTATTCGCAGATACGCAGTATTTT. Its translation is CASSKASGVFADTQYF.

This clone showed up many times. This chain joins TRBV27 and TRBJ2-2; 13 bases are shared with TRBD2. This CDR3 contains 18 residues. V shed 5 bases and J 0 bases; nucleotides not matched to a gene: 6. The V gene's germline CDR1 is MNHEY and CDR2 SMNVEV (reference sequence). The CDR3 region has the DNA TGTGCCAGCAGTCCTTGGACTAGCGGGAGAACGAACACCGGGGAGCTGTTTTTT. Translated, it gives CASSPWTSGRTNTGELFF.

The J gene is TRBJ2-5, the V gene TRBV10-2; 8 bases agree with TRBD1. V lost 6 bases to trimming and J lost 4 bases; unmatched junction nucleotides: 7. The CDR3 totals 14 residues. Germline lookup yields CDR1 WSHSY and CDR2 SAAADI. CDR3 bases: TGCGCCAGCAGGGCAGGGGGCCTTTCAGAGACCCAGTACTTC. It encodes CASRAGGLSETQYF.

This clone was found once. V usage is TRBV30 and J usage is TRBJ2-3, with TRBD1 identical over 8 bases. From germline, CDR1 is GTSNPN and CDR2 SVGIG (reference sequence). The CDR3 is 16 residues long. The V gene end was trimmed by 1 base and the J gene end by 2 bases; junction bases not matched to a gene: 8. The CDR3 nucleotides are TGTGCCTGGAGTGCATCCACAGGGGGTAACACAGATACGCAGTATTTT. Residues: CAWSASTGGNTDTQYF.

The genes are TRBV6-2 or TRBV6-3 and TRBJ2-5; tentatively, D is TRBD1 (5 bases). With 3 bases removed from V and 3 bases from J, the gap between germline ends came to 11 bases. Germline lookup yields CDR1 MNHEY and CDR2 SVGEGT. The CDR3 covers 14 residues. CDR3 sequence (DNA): TGTGCCAGCAGTTATTGGGGCAGAAAAGAGACCCAGTACTTC. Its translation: CASSYWGRKETQYF.

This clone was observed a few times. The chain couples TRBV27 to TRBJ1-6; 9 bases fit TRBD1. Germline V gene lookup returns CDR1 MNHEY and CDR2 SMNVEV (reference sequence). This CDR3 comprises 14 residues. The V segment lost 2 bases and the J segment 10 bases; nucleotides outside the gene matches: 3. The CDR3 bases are TGTGCCAGCAGTTTAAACAGGGGGCGATCACCCCTCCACTTT. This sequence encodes CASSLNRGRSPLHF.

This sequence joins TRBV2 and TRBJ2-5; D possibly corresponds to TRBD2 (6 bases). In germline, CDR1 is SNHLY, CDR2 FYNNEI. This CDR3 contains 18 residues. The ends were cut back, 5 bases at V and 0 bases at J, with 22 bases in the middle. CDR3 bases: TGTGCCAGCAGTCTCCGCGGGGCCAGCGGATACTACCAAGAGACCCAGTACTTC. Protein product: CASSLRGASGYYQETQYF.

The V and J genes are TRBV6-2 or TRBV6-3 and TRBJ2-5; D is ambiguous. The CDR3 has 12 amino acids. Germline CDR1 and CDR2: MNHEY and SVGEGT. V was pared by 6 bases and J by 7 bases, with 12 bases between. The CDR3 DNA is TGTGCCAGCAGCACATTGACTGGGACCCAGTACTTC. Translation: CASSTLTGTQYF.

The CDR3 sequence is CASSYSTRGTQETQYF. CDR3 in DNA: TGTGCCAGCAGTTACTCCACCAGGGGAACCCAAGAGACCCAGTACTTC. The gene calls are TRBV6-5 and TRBJ2-5, with TRBD1 as a possible D gene (6 bases). Germline CDR1 MNHEY, CDR2 SVGAGI. V was cut by 0 bases and J by 1 base, with 12 bases left in between. The CDR3 totals 16 residues.